A single sample gave rise to the 21 T cell receptor beta chains below, sequenced in a study of blood T cell repertoires in COVID-19. The repertoire was sequenced with immunoSEQ multiplex PCR; TCRdb's copy has only in-frame clones and lacks some. The table lists approximately 200,000 clones, approximately 89% of them singletons. Sample: peripheral blood. The receptors stem from a woman younger than 45 with acute or convalescent COVID-19.

This chain joins TRBV2 and TRBJ1-2, with D hard to call. V lost 5 bases to trimming and J lost 2 bases, with 9 bases between them. Germline lookup yields CDR1 SNHLY and CDR2 FYNNEI. The CDR3 sequence is 13 residues long. The CDR3 coding sequence is TGTGCCAGCAGTACCAGCGCAAACTATGGCTACACCTTC. The encoded protein is CASSTSANYGYTF. The full variable domain, with the rest looked up from reference TRBV2 and TRBJ1-2, is EPEVTQTPSHQVTQMGQEVILRCVPISNHLYFYWYRQILGQKVEFLVSFYNNEISEKSEIFDDQFSVERPDGSNFTLKIRSTKLEDSAMYFCASSTSANYGYTFGSGTRLTVV.

The J gene is TRBJ1-6, the V gene TRBV7-9, with unresolved D. Trimming cost V 1 base and J 8 bases, with 6 bases left between them. CDR3 length: 13 residues. CDR1 is SEHNR and CDR2 is FQNEAQ in the germline V gene (reference sequence). This CDR3 reads CASSLGLDSPLHF. The CDR3 coding sequence is TGTGCCAGCAGCTTAGGGCTAGATTCACCCCTCCACTTT.

This clone was found a few times. This chain connects TRBV3-1 (or the pseudogene TRBV3-2) to TRBJ2-1; D remains ambiguous. Deletions cut 4 bases from V and 8 bases from J, with 9 bases between. There are 12 residues in the CDR3. CDR1 LGHDT and CDR2 YNNKEL come from the germline V gene (reference sequence). The DNA for the CDR3 is TGTGCCAGCAGCCTCCGGGTCTATGAGCAGTTCTTC. Protein sequence: CASSLRVYEQFF.

The chain is built from TRBV7-9 and TRBJ1-1; D remains ambiguous. The V gene lost 6 bases and the J gene lost 8 bases, with 13 bases spanning the gap. The length of the CDR3 is 12 residues. Germline V gene lookup returns CDR1 SEHNR and CDR2 FQNEAQ (reference sequence). CDR3 sequence: CASSQSGGEAFF. The CDR3 DNA follows: TGTGCCAGCAGTCAAAGCGGCGGAGAAGCTTTCTTT.

The chain's CDR3 is CASRRQNTNYGYTF. The DNA of the CDR3 is TGTGCCAGCAGGCGACAGAATACTAACTATGGCTACACCTTC. The chain combines TRBV6-5 with TRBJ1-2, with a weak D call TRBD1 (5 bases). Germline V gene lookup returns CDR1 MNHEY and CDR2 SVGAGI. This CDR3 contains 14 residues. V lost 6 bases, J lost 0 bases, and 11 bases lay in between.

This chain links TRBV6-5 with TRBJ1-4; tentatively, D is TRBD1 (6 bases). Looked up from germline, CDR1 is MNHEY and CDR2 is SVGAGI. This CDR3 region has 13 residues. Trimming removed 6 bases at V and 8 bases at J, with 13 bases between. CDR3 in DNA: TGTGCCAGCAGGAAACAGGGCGGCGAAAAACTGTTTTTT. Protein product: CASRKQGGEKLFF.

This clone showed up just once. The gene calls are TRBV6-6 and TRBJ1-5, with 10 bases fitting TRBD1. The junction had 4 bases not matched to a gene; V was cut back by 5 bases and J by 0 bases. The CDR3 runs to 16 residues. CDR1 MNHNY and CDR2 SVGAGI come from the germline V gene (reference sequence). The CDR3 here is CASSPGTGVSNQPQHF. The DNA for the CDR3 is TGTGCCAGCAGTCCCGGGACAGGGGTTAGCAATCAGCCCCAGCATTTT.

The rearrangement joins TRBV6-5 to TRBJ2-7, with a tentative D call TRBD2 (5 bases). Deletions cut 2 bases from V and 5 bases from J, with 10 bases between. This CDR3 region has 13 residues. Germline CDR1 reads MNHEY; CDR2 reads SVGAGI. CDR3 bases: TGTGCCAGCAGTTACGAATGGCGGGACGAGCAGTACTTC. Translated, it gives CASSYEWRDEQYF.

This clone was counted a single time. This rearrangement joins TRBV6-5 to TRBJ1-3, with 8 bases matching TRBD1. Germline CDR1 is MNHEY and CDR2 is SVGAGI. This CDR3 has 14 amino acids. Germline trimming cut 4 bases from V and 7 bases from J; bases unmatched to any gene: 6. CDR3 bases: TGTGCCAGCAGTTTGACAGGGGAGGCGAACACCATATATTTT. It is translated as CASSLTGEANTIYF.

The chain combines TRBV15 with TRBJ1-2; D is unresolved. The CDR3 has 14 residues. V shed 1 base and J shed 8 bases, with 14 bases lying between them. In germline, CDR1 is LNHNV, CDR2 YYDKDF (reference sequence). The CDR3, as DNA: TGTGCCACCAGCAGAGTAGAGGGAAGATACGGCTACACCTTC. Residues: CATSRVEGRYGYTF. The full variable domain, with the rest looked up from reference TRBV15 and TRBJ1-2, is DAMVIQNPRYQVTQFGKPVTLSCSQTLNHNVMYWYQQKSSQAPKLLFHYYDKDFNNEADTPDNFQSRRPNTSFCFLDIRSPGLGDTAMYLCATSRVEGRYGYTFGSGTRLTVV.

The gene calls are TRBV29-1 and TRBJ2-1; D unclear. Looked up from germline, CDR1 is SQVTM and CDR2 is ANQGSEA. The V end lost 4 bases, the J end lost 3 bases, and 7 bases lay between the germline ends. The CDR3 extends over 12 amino acids. CDR3 in DNA: TGCAGCGTTGGGCGGTTCTACAATGAGCAGTTCTTC. Protein sequence: CSVGRFYNEQFF.

The J gene is TRBJ2-1, the V gene TRBV7-9, with 7 bases aligning to TRBD2. Looked up from germline, CDR1 is SEHNR and CDR2 is FQNEAQ (reference sequence). Losses at the gene ends were 3 bases for V and 7 bases for J; bases not matched to a gene: 9. This CDR3 contains 15 residues. The CDR3 spells CASSFWDYPSNEQFF. DNA for the CDR3: TGTGCCAGCAGCTTCTGGGACTACCCCTCAAATGAGCAGTTCTTC.

The CDR3 DNA follows: TGTGCCAGCAGTTTGGGAAGGAGGGGCTACACCTTC. Amino acid sequence: CASSLGRRGYTF. The chain has TRBV28 and TRBJ1-2; D is unclear. V lost 3 bases to trimming and J lost 8 bases, with 10 bases between them. The CDR3 extends over 12 amino acids. Per germline, CDR1 MDHEN and CDR2 SYDVKM.

V usage is TRBV5-1 and J usage is TRBJ2-7; 7 bases agree with TRBD1. CDR1 and CDR2 (germline): SGHRS, YFSETQ. This CDR3 is 13 amino acids long. J gave up 3 bases and V 6 bases, and 6 bases lay outside the gene matches. The CDR3 DNA reads as TGCGCCAGCACCCGGGACAGCAACTACGAGCAGTACTTC. Translating gives CASTRDSNYEQYF.

The CDR3 is CASRPGGRGYNEQFF. The CDR3 DNA sequence: TGTGCCAGCAGACCCGGGGGAAGAGGCTACAATGAGCAGTTCTTC. The chain recombines TRBV2 with TRBJ2-1; D might be TRBD2 (6 bases). The CDR3 covers 15 residues. Germline loops: CDR1 SNHLY, CDR2 FYNNEI. Trimming cost V 6 bases and J 3 bases, with 15 bases left between them.

The chain has TRBV6-5 and TRBJ2-1; TRBD2 agrees at 8 bases. The CDR3 is 15 amino acids. Germline assignment: CDR1 MNHEY and CDR2 SVGAGI. V was pared by 6 bases and J by 8 bases, with 12 bases of the junction left unmatched. In nucleotides, the CDR3 is TGTGCCAGCAGAGAGCGGGAGTTGGGATGGGATGAGCAGTTCTTC. Translation: CASRERELGWDEQFF.

The chain has TRBV6-5 and TRBJ1-5, with 8 bases fitting TRBD1. Germline V CDR1 and CDR2: MNHEY, SVGAGI. The CDR3 is made up of 13 amino acids. The J segment lost 6 bases and the V segment lost 10 bases, leaving 8 bases of the junction unmatched. The CDR3 DNA follows: TGTGCCACAACGACAGGGGCGGGTCAGCCCCAGCATTTT. Its translation: CATTTGAGQPQHF.

The chain is built from TRBV18 and TRBJ2-3; 9 bases line up with TRBD1. The germline V gene has CDR1 KGHSH and CDR2 LQKENI. V lost 7 bases to trimming and J lost 6 bases; unmatched junction nucleotides: 14. This CDR3 has 16 residues. CDR3 coding DNA: TGTGCCAGCTACTTTCAGAGGGACAGGGCTGTCGATACGCAGTATTTT. This encodes CASYFQRDRAVDTQYF.

The chain joins TRBV10-3 to TRBJ2-3, with 8 positions matching TRBD2. The CDR3 contains 18 residues. V dropped 3 bases and J dropped 7; count of bases not matched to a gene: 18. Germline CDR1 ENHRY, CDR2 SYGVKD. The CDR3 sequence is CAISDGLDGRGGTYTQYF. For the CDR3, the DNA is TGTGCCATCAGTGACGGTCTGGACGGGAGGGGGGGGACCTATACGCAGTATTTT.

The chain combines TRBV30 with TRBJ1-6; D remains ambiguous. Germline values: CDR1 GTSNPN, CDR2 SVGIG (reference sequence). The CDR3 length is 13 residues. V lost 4 bases, J lost 4 bases, and 8 bases lay in between. This CDR3 is CAWTGEYNSPLHF. Written as DNA, the CDR3 is TGTGCCTGGACGGGAGAATATAATTCACCCCTCCACTTT.

The chain has TRBV6-2 or TRBV6-3 and TRBJ2-5; a possible D gene is TRBD2 (6 bases). This CDR3 has 16 residues. CDR1 and CDR2 (germline): MNHEY, SVGEGT. The V gene lost 2 bases and the J gene lost 1 base, with 14 bases spanning the gap. The CDR3 here is CASSYPVGEAQETQYF. The CDR3, as DNA: TGTGCCAGCAGTTACCCAGTAGGGGAGGCCCAAGAGACCCAGTACTTC.